Described below is a single TCR beta chain sequence and its context. What this receptor recognizes is not known. No per-base quality is available; no much larger clone lies one base away. The record originates from a study of prognosis after radiotherapy for stage I lung cancer (dated by TCRdb to the early 2020s). About the study as a whole: About 20 stage I NSCLC patients were enrolled in Nanjing, China, between 2018 and early 2019. The study took one blood sample before SBRT and one after SBRT from each of 19 patients and sequenced all 40 or so samples. Peripheral blood TCR beta repertoires were profiled in stage I NSCLC patients before and after stereotactic body radiotherapy, and the repertoires were related to distant failure. The cohort was made up of some twelve men and about 6 women, with a median age of approximately 74 years and an age range of 53 to 84 years. SBRT was delivered in 3 to 5 fractions with a biologically effective dose of at least 100 Gy, and image-guided IMRT or VMAT was used for delivery. Every patient was regarded as medically inoperable, because of comorbidities in about 12 cases and refusal of surgery in several cases. Squamous cell carcinoma histology was identified in seven patients, and adenocarcinoma histology was identified in about a dozen patients. Concurrent therapy was not administered to any patient alongside SBRT. Four of the 19 patients developed distant metastases after SBRT, at a median of roughly 7 months; the other 15 showed no significant progression. There were fewer than 15 patients with newly diagnosed primary stage I lung tumors and several patients with oligometastatic NSCLC after surgical resection of the primary tumor. The paper's findings and limits, for the study overall: The small cohort and short follow-up limited the study, so independent validation of the findings is needed. No adjustment for multiple comparisons was applied to any of the reported P values. Post-SBRT Shannon entropy and its change from baseline were lower in patients who developed distant metastases; baseline Shannon entropy was not associated with metastases. Whether the expanded TCR clones were tumor-specific was not determined. A decrease in unique TCR clone counts was observed after SBRT (median about 10,000 before versus around 6,200 after; Wilcoxon paired P=0.011). TRBV and TRBJ usage frequencies reportedly differed by metastasis status, in two V genes at baseline and in ten or so V and two J genes after SBRT.

The CDR3 has 15 amino acids, counting the end cysteine and phenylalanine. CDR3 DNA is the only sequence kept; it has 45 bases, read in frame from the first base. Looking up the germline V gene yields CDR1 MNHNS and CDR2 SASEGT. V is trimmed back by 10 bases and J by 3 bases, and the junction contains 15 bases that no gene match accounts for. Two rounds of multiplex PCR were used to amplify the TCR beta CDR3 region from genomic DNA. The first PCR round used primers specific to each TRBV and TRBJ gene, with sequences filed in Chinese patent CN105087789A. Universal primers were used in the second PCR round. The Roche High Pure PCR Template Preparation Kit was used to extract genomic DNA from frozen PBMCs. The libraries underwent paired-end sequencing with 151 bp reads on an Illumina HiSeq 3000. On the study's bioinformatics: Raw reads lacking the multiplex PCR primer sequences were removed with CutAdapt. PEAR was used to merge high-quality paired reads into contigs. By aligning each contig to reference sequences, MiXCR assigned the TRB V, D and J gene segments to that contig. To remove sequencing errors, CDR3 sequences were clustered according to base quality and sequence similarity. Diversity was measured as Shannon entropy normalized by the natural log of productive TCR sequence number. Clonality was defined as one minus Shannon entropy divided by the natural log of the number of unique clonotypes. The Youden index of ROC curves was used to select progression-free survival cut-offs for repertoire metrics, and analyses were performed in R 3.5.3. The raw public reads went through TCRdb reprocessing: fastp at Q25, MiXCR clone calling, in-frame beta chains kept. CDR3 protein sequences are deduplicated, and each keeps its most common genes and DNA. The authors' filters were not applied to this entry. This sample has 13,000 to 15,000 distinct CDR3 sequences in its table, and around half of those were observed once. The top ten hold about two fifths of the sample.

No patient had a history of other malignancies or prior chemotherapy or radiotherapy, and all had node-negative disease on CT and PET/CT. At each of two time points, approximately 5.9 milliliters of peripheral venous blood were collected into EDTA tubes. Ficoll-Paque Plus density-gradient centrifugation was used to isolate PBMCs. Right after collection, samples were placed at -80 degrees C and kept there until analysis. The sequence is built from TRBV6-1 and TRBJ2-7; TRBD1 lines up with 7 middle nucleotides. The clonotype comes from a donor aged 50 or older with non-small cell lung cancer. This sample comprised PBMCs, obtained before or after stereotactic body radiation therapy (not recorded which). The CDR3 region has the sequence CATTRTGPFCYEQYF. The sequenced DNA is TGTGCCACCACCAGGACAGGCCCTTTTTGCTACGAGCAGTACTTC.